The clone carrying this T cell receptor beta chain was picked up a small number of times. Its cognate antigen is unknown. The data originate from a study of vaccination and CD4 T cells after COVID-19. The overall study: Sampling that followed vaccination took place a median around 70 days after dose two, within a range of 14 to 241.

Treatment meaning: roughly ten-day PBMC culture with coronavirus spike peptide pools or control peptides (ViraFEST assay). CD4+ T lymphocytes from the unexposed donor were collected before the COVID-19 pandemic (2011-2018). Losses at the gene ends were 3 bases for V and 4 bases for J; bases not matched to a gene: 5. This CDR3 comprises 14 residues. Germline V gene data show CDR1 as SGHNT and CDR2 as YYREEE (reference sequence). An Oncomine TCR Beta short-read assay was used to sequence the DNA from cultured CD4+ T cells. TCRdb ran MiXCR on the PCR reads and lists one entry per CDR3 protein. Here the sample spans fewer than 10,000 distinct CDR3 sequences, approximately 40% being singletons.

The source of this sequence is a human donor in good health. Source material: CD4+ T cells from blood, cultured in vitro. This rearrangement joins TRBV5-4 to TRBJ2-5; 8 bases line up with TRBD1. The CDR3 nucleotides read TGTGCCAGCAGCTGGGAGACAGGGGCAGAGACCCAGTACTTC. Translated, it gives CASSWETGAETQYF.